This is a list of T cell receptor beta chains from one sample in a study of shared clonotypes between healthy human individuals. Measured with immunoSEQ multiplex PCR; TCRdb has only the in-frame clones, and not every one. Here the sample spans about 2 million clones, about 95% being singletons. The specimen sequenced was naive CD8+ T cells sorted from blood. The receptors were sampled from a man between 18 and 35 years old in good health. Both conserved end residues are part of each CDR3. D genes are given only for firm matches. Clone size, where shown, is once, few, many, or a class for clones that have expanded.

cdr3_nt | cdr3_aa | clone_size | j_call | d_call | v_call
TGTGCTAGTGGTTTAAGCCCGGGACATCATTCCGAAGCTTTCTTT | CASGLSPGHHSEAFF | once | TRBJ1-1 | NA | TRBV12-5
TGCGCCAGCAGCCAAGCTAGGGGGCCCTACGAGCAGTACTTC | CASSQARGPYEQYF | NA | TRBJ2-7 | TRBD1 | TRBV4-1
TGTGCCAGCAGTAAGGGCGGGGAGCTGTTTTTT | CASSKGGELFF | NA | TRBJ2-2 | NA | TRBV6-5
TGTGCCAGCAGCTTCCTACTCAGAACAGATACGCAGTATTTT | CASSFLLRTDTQYF | NA | TRBJ2-3 | NA | TRBV7-2
TGTGCCAGCAGCCAAGATCTACCAGCGGGGGCGTATGGCTACACCTTC | CASSQDLPAGAYGYTF | NA | TRBJ1-2 | NA | TRBV4-2
TGTGCCAGCAGCCTTGGGACAACAGGGGGCGACGAGCAGTACTTC | CASSLGTTGGDEQYF | NA | TRBJ2-7 | TRBD1 | TRBV5-5
TGCGCCAGCACCCCGAGCGGGACAGCGATTGGGGAGCAGTACTTC | CASTPSGTAIGEQYF | NA | TRBJ2-7 | NA | TRBV5-1
TGTGCCAGCAGCTTAATTGTGGTTGCGGCTAGCTCCTACAATGAGCAGTTCTTC | CASSLIVVAASSYNEQFF | NA | TRBJ2-1 | NA | TRBV7-6
TGTGCGGGGGAGGGGCGGTACGAGCAGTACTTC | CAGEGRYEQYF | NA | TRBJ2-7 | TRBD2 | TRBV27
TGTGCCAGCAGCCCGAGTCCCGGGACAGACCACGAGCAGTACTTC | CASSPSPGTDHEQYF | once | TRBJ2-7 | TRBD1 | TRBV13